The clone carrying this TCR beta chain showed up just a few times. What it binds is not known. These data are taken from a study of immune evolution from preneoplasia to lung adenocarcinoma. Study results and caveats: From normal lung to invasive adenocarcinoma, top clone frequencies appeared to decrease. Later-stage lesions appeared to have more T cells, more diversity, less clonality.

Libraries were prepared by immunoSEQ multiplex PCR; TCRdb keeps only in-frame clonotypes and omits some of them. The data show some 11,000 clones, approximately 83% seen once. CDR3 length: 15 residues. Per the germline V gene, CDR1 is SGHNT and CDR2 is YYREEE (reference sequence). V lost 5 bases, J lost 4 bases, and 9 bases stayed unmatched. J is TRBJ2-1 and V is TRBV5-4; TRBD1 matches 7 bases. The sequence derives from a person between 60 and 70 years old with lung adenocarcinoma. Some clones in this sample may be carry-over from other donors' samples. Sequenced sample: FFPE normal lung tissue adjacent to the tumor. This chain's CDR3 is CASSSPGQIYNEQFF. The DNA of the CDR3 is TGTGCCAGCAGTTCACCGGGACAGATTTACAATGAGCAGTTCTTC.